This TCR beta chain was recovered during a study of blood T cell repertoires in COVID-19. Study at large: Specimens from acute and convalescent COVID-19 originated in the United States, Italy and Spain.

Sequencing used immunoSEQ multiplex PCR; TCRdb keeps in-frame clones, though not all of them. The table includes roughly 90,000 clones, 90% detected once. This CDR3 contains 15 residues. The germline V gene has CDR1 MDHEN and CDR2 SYDVKM. V shed 7 bases and J shed 2 bases, with 18 bases lying between them. The sample was peripheral blood. This sequence was found in a human donor with active COVID-19. The donor label of this sample is uncertain. The rearrangement joins TRBV28 to TRBJ2-7, with D possibly being TRBD1 (6 bases). The chain's CDR3 is CASTRRGVAPYEQYF. For the CDR3, the DNA is TGTGCCAGCACCCGCAGGGGTGTTGCCCCCTACGAGCAGTACTTC.